This T cell receptor beta chain was retrieved from a study of control samples from healthy donors and cancer patients. The CDR3 has 19 amino acids. Germline V gene data show CDR1 as MDHEN and CDR2 as SYDVKM. J gave up 2 bases and V 2 bases, and 16 bases lay outside the gene matches. The protocol was immunoSEQ multiplex PCR, while the TCRdb copy is restricted to in-frame clones and leaves out a portion. The table includes more than 140,000 clones, about 90% detected once. The receptor was derived from a man between 18 and 35 years old in good health. Sequenced material: blood. The rearrangement uses TRBV28 and TRBJ2-3, with 7 bases fitting TRBD1. The CDR3 bases are TGTGCCAGCAGTTTAGGCCCCTCAACCGGGACAGACCTCACAGATACGCAGTATTTT. It is translated as CASSLGPSTGTDLTDTQYF.